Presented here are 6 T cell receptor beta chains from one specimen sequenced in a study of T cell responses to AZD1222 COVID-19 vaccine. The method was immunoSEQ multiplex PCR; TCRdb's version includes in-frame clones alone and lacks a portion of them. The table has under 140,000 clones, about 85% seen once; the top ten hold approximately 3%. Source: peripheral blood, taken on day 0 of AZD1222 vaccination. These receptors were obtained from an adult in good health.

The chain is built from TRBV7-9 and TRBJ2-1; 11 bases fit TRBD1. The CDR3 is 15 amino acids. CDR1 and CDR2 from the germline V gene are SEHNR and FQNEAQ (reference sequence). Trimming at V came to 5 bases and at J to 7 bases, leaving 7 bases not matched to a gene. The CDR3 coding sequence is TGTGCCAGCAGCCCGCCGGACAGGGGGCAGAATGAGCAGTTCTTC. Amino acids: CASSPPDRGQNEQFF.

For the CDR3, the DNA is TGTGCCAGCAGTGACGACAGGGCGCCGCCCGAAGCTTTCTTT. This sequence encodes CASSDDRAPPEAFF. The rearrangement joins TRBV6-1 to TRBJ1-1, with 7 bases matching TRBD1. This CDR3 has 14 amino acids. Trimming cost V 3 bases and J 8 bases; bases outside gene matches: 9. Germline lookup yields CDR1 MNHNS and CDR2 SASEGT.

The chain's CDR3 is CASRPDISNQPQHF. The CDR3 region has the DNA TGTGCCAGCAGACCCGACATTAGCAATCAGCCCCAGCATTTT. This rearrangement joins TRBV6-6 to TRBJ1-5; no clear D. The V end was cut by 6 bases, the J end by 0 bases, with 9 bases between. There are 14 residues in the CDR3. The germline V gene encodes CDR1 MNHNY and CDR2 SVGAGI (reference sequence).

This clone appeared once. The CDR3 DNA follows: TGTGCCAGCAGTTTTGGAGGCAGTTCGAACACTGAAGCTTTCTTT. This gives the protein CASSFGGSSNTEAFF. This chain connects TRBV6-5 to TRBJ1-1, with unresolved D. This CDR3 is built from 15 residues. V lost 4 bases and J 1 base, leaving 13 bases between the germline ends. CDR1 is MNHEY and CDR2 is SVGAGI in the germline V gene.

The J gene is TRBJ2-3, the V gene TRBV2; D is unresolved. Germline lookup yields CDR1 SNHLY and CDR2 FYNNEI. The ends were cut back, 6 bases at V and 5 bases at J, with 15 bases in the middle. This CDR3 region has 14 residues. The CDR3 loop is CASSPGVGLDTQYF. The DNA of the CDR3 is TGTGCCAGCAGCCCCGGAGTTGGCCTAGATACGCAGTATTTT. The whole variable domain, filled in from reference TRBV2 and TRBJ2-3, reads EPEVTQTPSHQVTQMGQEVILRCVPISNHLYFYWYRQILGQKVEFLVSFYNNEISEKSEIFDDQFSVERPDGSNFTLKIRSTKLEDSAMYFCASSPGVGLDTQYFGPGTRLTVL.

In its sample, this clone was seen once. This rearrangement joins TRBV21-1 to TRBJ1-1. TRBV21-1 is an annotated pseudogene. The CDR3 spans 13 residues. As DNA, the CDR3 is TGTGCCAGCTTAACACGGGGGACCACTGAAGCTTTCTTT. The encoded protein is CASLTRGTTEAFF.